Each of the 25 T cell receptor beta chains below was sequenced from the same sample in a study of cytomegalovirus exposure and HLA in healthy donors. The PCR contained 60 Vbeta and 13 Jbeta primers. Only in-frame clones appear in the TCRdb table, and some are missing; sequencing was by immunoSEQ multiplex PCR. Seen here are around 100,000 clones, approximately 80% observed once, and the top ten hold less than 5.5%. Source material: PBMCs. These receptor sequences come from a woman in her twenties or thirties in good health and CMV-seropositive.

This clone was detected a few times. The DNA is left out, because the CDR3 cannot be placed on it with certainty; the CDR3 is given as TCRdb lists it. The chain couples TRBV27 to TRBJ2-7; the D call of TRBD1 is as the table states it, not checked on the DNA. The CDR3 spans 14 amino acids, including both terminal residues. Per germline, CDR1 MNHEY and CDR2 SMNVEV (reference sequence). Here the CDR3 reads CASSFGPGGYEQYF.

This chain links TRBV7-9 with TRBJ2-1; TRBD2 agrees at 10 bases. Germline V gene data show CDR1 as SEHNR and CDR2 as FQNEAQ (reference sequence). The V gene end was trimmed by 2 bases and the J gene end by 2 bases; junction bases not matched to a gene: 6. CDR3 size: 17 residues. Written as DNA, the CDR3 is TGTGCCAGCAGCTTATGGTCGAGCGGGAGGGCCTACAATGAGCAGTTCTTC. Translating it yields CASSLWSSGRAYNEQFF. The full variable domain, its missing parts supplied by reference TRBV7-9 and TRBJ2-1, is DTGVSQNPRHKITKRGQNVTFRCDPISEHNRLYWYRQTLGQGPEFLTYFQNEAQLEKSRLLSDRFSAERPKGSFSTLEIQRTEQGDSAMYLCASSLWSSGRAYNEQFFGPGTRLTVL.

The chain recombines TRBV5-1 with TRBJ2-7; 9 nucleotides line up with TRBD2. CDR1 and CDR2 from the germline V gene are SGHRS and YFSETQ. The CDR3 is 14 amino acids. V shed 2 bases, J shed 2 bases, and the junction held 2 bases outside the gene matches. CDR3 loop: CASSFSGGTYEQYF. In nucleotides, the CDR3 is TGCGCCAGCAGCTTTAGCGGGGGAACCTACGAGCAGTACTTC.

This clone turned up a few times. This chain connects TRBV19 to TRBJ2-1, with D possibly TRBD1 on 5 matching bases. The CDR3 contains 15 residues. Deletions cut 5 bases from V and 2 bases from J, with 13 bases between. Germline loops: CDR1 LNHDA, CDR2 SQIVND (reference sequence). This chain's CDR3 is CASSFQGETYNEQFF. DNA for the CDR3: TGTGCCAGTAGTTTCCAGGGCGAGACCTACAATGAGCAGTTCTTC.

The gene calls are TRBV5-1 and TRBJ1-2, with 9 bases lining up with TRBD1. The CDR3 length is 13 residues. The V and J ends lost 2 bases and 9 bases, in that order; junction bases with no gene match: 5. Germline V CDR1 and CDR2: SGHRS, YFSETQ. The CDR3 loop is CASSFEQGARYTF. As DNA, the CDR3 is TGCGCCAGCAGCTTTGAACAGGGGGCGCGCTACACCTTC.

V and J are TRBV7-9 and TRBJ1-1; D remains unclear. Per germline, CDR1 SEHNR and CDR2 FQNEAQ (reference sequence). V was pared by 4 bases and J by 0 bases, with 12 bases between. The CDR3 loop spans 15 amino acids. The CDR3 here is CASSSLVGLNTEAFF. In nucleotides, the CDR3 is TGTGCCAGCAGCTCCCTCGTGGGCCTGAACACTGAAGCTTTCTTT.

V gene TRBV11-2 combines with J gene TRBJ2-4, with TRBD1 matching over 8 bases. Per the germline V gene, CDR1 is SGHAT and CDR2 is FQNNGV. J gave up 9 bases and V 5 bases, and 3 bases lay outside the gene matches. The CDR3 consists of 12 residues. In DNA, the CDR3 is TGTGCCAGCAGCCTCGACAGGGGCATTCAGTACTTC. Encoded protein: CASSLDRGIQYF.

Only one count was recorded for this clone. This rearrangement joins TRBV30 to TRBJ2-5; D may be TRBD1 (6 bases). Germline V gives CDR1 GTSNPN, CDR2 SVGIG (reference sequence). The CDR3 consists of 15 residues. Trimming left V 1 base short and J 4 bases short, with 16 bases between. The CDR3 DNA is TGTGCCTGGAGTGAAACGGGACAATCCCTAGAGACCCAGTACTTC. As protein: CAWSETGQSLETQYF.

The chain combines TRBV19 with TRBJ1-5; D remains unclear. The CDR3 contains 15 residues. CDR1 and CDR2 (germline): LNHDA, SQIVND (reference sequence). Between the trimmed V and J ends, which lost 6 bases and 1 base, there was a span of 13 bases. Written as DNA, the CDR3 is TGTGCCAGTAGGCCCCTGTTGGGCAGCAATCAGCCCCAGCATTTT. Residues: CASRPLLGSNQPQHF.

Of note for this clone: One junction end disagrees with the germline gene, perhaps due to a read error. The rearrangement uses TRBV5-5 and TRBJ1-1; the match to TRBD1 covers 9 bases. The CDR3 is 12 amino acids. The V gene's germline CDR1 is SGHKS and CDR2 YYEKEE (reference sequence). Here the CDR3 DNA reads TGTGCCAGCAGCTTATGGGACAGGGATGATATCTTT. Residues: CASSLWDRDDIF. The full variable domain, completed using reference TRBV5-5 and TRBJ1-1, is DAGVTQSPTHLIKTRGQQVTLRCSPISGHKSVSWYQQVLGQGPQFIFQYYEKEERGRGNFPDRFSARQFPNYSSELNVNALLLGDSALYLCASSLWDRDDIFGQGTRLTVV.

This clone was picked up a small number of times. This chain uses TRBV7-9 with TRBJ1-1; 7 nucleotides align to TRBD1. Germline values: CDR1 SEHNR, CDR2 FQNEAQ (reference sequence). The CDR3 totals 15 residues. Losses at the gene ends were 1 base for V and 3 bases for J; bases not matched to a gene: 5. Here the CDR3 reads CASSLGQGRDTEAFF. CDR3 nucleotides: TGTGCCAGCAGCTTAGGACAGGGACGGGACACTGAAGCTTTCTTT.

This clone has a handful of counts. This chain connects TRBV6-5 to TRBJ1-1; TRBD1 is a possible D gene (6 bases). Per germline, CDR1 MNHEY and CDR2 SVGAGI. The CDR3 sequence is 14 residues long. Trimming took 5 bases from V and 2 from J, leaving 12 bases between them. Here the CDR3 reads CASSTRGVNTEAFF. The DNA for the CDR3 is TGTGCCAGCAGTACCAGGGGCGTCAACACTGAAGCTTTCTTT.

The V gene is TRBV10-3, the J gene TRBJ1-2, with 7 nucleotides matching TRBD1. Germline CDR1 is ENHRY and CDR2 is SYGVKD. Trimming cost V 7 bases and J 6 bases; bases outside gene matches: 8. The CDR3 consists of 13 residues. The CDR3 loop is CAINQAGGDGYTF. CDR3 bases: TGTGCCATCAACCAGGCAGGGGGAGATGGCTACACCTTC.

The chain links TRBV27 to TRBJ2-7; 11 bases are shared with TRBD2. The CDR3 covers 15 residues. Trimming cost V 5 bases and J 1 base; bases outside gene matches: 4. Germline V lookup: CDR1 MNHEY, CDR2 SMNVEV (reference sequence). Here the CDR3 reads CASSDLAGGSYEQYF. Written as DNA, the CDR3 is TGTGCCAGCAGTGATTTAGCGGGAGGGTCCTACGAGCAGTACTTC.

The chain recombines TRBV7-9 with TRBJ2-7, with D unresolved. Germline values: CDR1 SEHNR, CDR2 FQNEAQ (reference sequence). The CDR3 loop spans 14 amino acids. V was clipped by 1 base and J by 3 bases, with 10 bases between them. In nucleotides, the CDR3 is TGTGCCAGCAGCTTAGTAGTAAGAGACTACGAGCAGTACTTC. Translating gives CASSLVVRDYEQYF.

V gene TRBV18 combines with J gene TRBJ2-2; D not certain. CDR1 and CDR2 (germline): KGHSH, LQKENI. The CDR3 is 17 residues long. Trimming left V 6 bases short and J 0 bases short, with 17 bases between. CDR3 loop: CASSRNVVKTNTGELFF. In nucleotides, the CDR3 is TGTGCCAGCTCCAGAAACGTGGTAAAAACGAACACCGGGGAGCTGTTTTTT.

The chain couples TRBV21-1 to TRBJ2-7; the DNA was not used to check the table's D call, TRBD1. TRBV21-1 is a recognized pseudogene. The CDR3 consists of 14 residues. The CDR3 DNA follows: TGTGCCAGCACCCTGGGCAGGGCCTACTACGAGCAGTACTTC. Its protein is CASTLGRAYYEQYF.

This chain connects TRBV2 to TRBJ1-4; D gene ambiguous. The V gene lost 2 bases and the J gene lost 0 bases, with 7 bases spanning the gap. The CDR3 is made up of 15 amino acids. Looked up from germline, CDR1 is SNHLY and CDR2 is FYNNEI. In nucleotides, the CDR3 is TGTGCCAGCAGTGAAAAAACAGCAACTAATGAAAAACTGTTTTTT. Translating it yields CASSEKTATNEKLFF.

The rearrangement links TRBV11-2 to TRBJ1-1, with a weak D call TRBD1 (5 bases). CDR3 length: 15 amino acids. The V end lost 0 bases, the J end lost 1 base, and 9 bases lay between the germline ends. Germline loops: CDR1 SGHAT, CDR2 FQNNGV. The CDR3 here is CASSLDGARNTEAFF. CDR3 sequence (DNA): TGTGCCAGCAGCTTAGATGGGGCGAGGAACACTGAAGCTTTCTTT.

About this clone itself: This specimen includes other DNA sequences encoding the same CDR3. The rearrangement uses TRBV5-1 and TRBJ2-5; 10 bases fit TRBD1. CDR3 length equals 14 residues. Germline V gives CDR1 SGHRS, CDR2 YFSETQ. Germline trimming cut 3 bases from V and 3 bases from J; bases unmatched to any gene: 2. The CDR3 loop reads CASSSGQGKETQYF. The CDR3 DNA is TGCGCCAGCAGCTCGGGACAGGGGAAAGAGACCCAGTACTTC.

This clone was seen only once. The chain joins TRBV6-4 to TRBJ1-5; TRBD1 might be the D (6 bases). This CDR3 comprises 17 residues. V dropped 4 bases and J dropped 0 bases, with 16 bases sitting between them. CDR1 is MRHNA and CDR2 is SNTAGT in the germline V gene. DNA for the CDR3: TGTGCCAGCAGTGTCCCCAGGGGCTGTTATAGCAATCAGCCCCAGCATTTT. It codes for CASSVPRGCYSNQPQHF.

This chain links TRBV4-1 with TRBJ2-7; D possibly corresponds to TRBD2 (5 bases). Trimming took off 0 bases at V and 7 bases at J, with 16 bases between the two ends. CDR3 size: 15 residues. Germline V gene data show CDR1 as MGHRA and CDR2 as YSYEKL. The CDR3 loop is CASSQDPPGVWEQYF. The CDR3 DNA reads as TGCGCCAGCAGCCAAGATCCACCCGGGGTTTGGGAGCAGTACTTC.

This clone has only a few counts. V usage is TRBV6-4 and J usage is TRBJ2-3; 13 nucleotides align to TRBD2. The ends lost 3 bases at V and 6 bases at J; junction bases unmatched: 0. The CDR3 consists of 14 residues. Germline values: CDR1 MRHNA, CDR2 SNTAGT. The CDR3 protein is CASSEGLAGDTQYF. As DNA, the CDR3 is TGTGCCAGCAGTGAGGGACTAGCGGGGGATACGCAGTATTTT.

The genes are TRBV7-9 and TRBJ2-3; a weak D match, TRBD1 (5 bases). V lost 5 bases to trimming and J lost 1 base, with 13 bases between them. CDR1 is SEHNR and CDR2 is FQNEAQ in the germline V gene (reference sequence). This CDR3 has 15 amino acids. The CDR3 DNA is TGTGCCAGCAGCCAAGCAGTGGGGCGCACAGATACGCAGTATTTT. Translation: CASSQAVGRTDTQYF.

J is TRBJ2-5 and V is TRBV19; 10 nucleotides agree with TRBD1. The CDR3 consists of 14 residues. Germline V gene lookup returns CDR1 LNHDA and CDR2 SQIVND (reference sequence). V was pared by 6 bases and J by 5 bases, with 6 bases of the junction left unmatched. In DNA, the CDR3 is TGTGCCAGTAGCATCCGGGACAGGGGTGAGACCCAGTACTTC. This sequence encodes CASSIRDRGETQYF.